The present entry profiles one T cell receptor beta chain with its context. Authors' methods: By means of reference gene primer amplification, nucleated cell counts were estimated. The repertoire was sequenced with immunoSEQ multiplex PCR; TCRdb's copy has only in-frame clones and lacks some. That table supplies the V and J calls and clone size; D and trimming were determined from the DNA. The sample lists 200,000 to 300,000 clones, about 88% occurring once. This sample stems from a study of blood T cell repertoires in COVID-19. The overall study: Samples taken during acute and convalescent COVID-19 were collected in the United States, Italy and Spain. Sample material is recorded as cDNA or gDNA derived from T cells, B-cell-depleted T cells, or PBMCs.

The sequence was obtained from a man aged 25-45 years with active or convalescent COVID-19. The sequenced sample was peripheral blood.

The CDR3 bases are TGTGCCAGCTCACCCGGGACAGGGGTCGCTGAAGCTTTCTTT. Amino acids: CASSPGTGVAEAFF. The gene calls are TRBV18 and TRBJ1-1, with 10 bases aligning to TRBD1. V was pared by 3 bases and J by 6 bases, with 4 bases of the junction left unmatched. The V gene's germline CDR1 is KGHSH and CDR2 LQKENI. CDR3 length equals 14 residues.